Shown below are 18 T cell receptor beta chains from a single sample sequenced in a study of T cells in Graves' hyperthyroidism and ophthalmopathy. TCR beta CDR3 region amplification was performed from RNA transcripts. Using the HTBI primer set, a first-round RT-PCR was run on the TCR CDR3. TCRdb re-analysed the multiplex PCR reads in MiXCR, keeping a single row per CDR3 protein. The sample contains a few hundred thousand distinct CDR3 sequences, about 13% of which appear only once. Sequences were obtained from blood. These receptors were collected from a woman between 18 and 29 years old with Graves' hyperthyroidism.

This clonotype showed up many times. The CDR3 sequence: CSAEGGGQETQYF. CDR3 DNA sequence: TGCAGTGCTGAGGGGGGGGGTCAAGAGACCCAGTACTTC. The gene calls are TRBV20-1 and TRBJ2-5; weak D call: TRBD2 (7 bases). The CDR3 has 13 amino acids. Trimming removed 5 bases from V and 2 bases from J, with 12 bases in between. The germline gives CDR1 DFQATT, CDR2 SNEGSKA (reference sequence).

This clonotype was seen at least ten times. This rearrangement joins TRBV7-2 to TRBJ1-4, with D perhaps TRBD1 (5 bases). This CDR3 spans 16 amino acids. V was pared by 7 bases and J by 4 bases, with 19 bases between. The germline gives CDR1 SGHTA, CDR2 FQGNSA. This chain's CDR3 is CASNRGGLQDNEKLFF. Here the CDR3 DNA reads TGTGCCAGCAACCGCGGTGGGTTACAGGATAATGAAAAACTGTTTTTT.

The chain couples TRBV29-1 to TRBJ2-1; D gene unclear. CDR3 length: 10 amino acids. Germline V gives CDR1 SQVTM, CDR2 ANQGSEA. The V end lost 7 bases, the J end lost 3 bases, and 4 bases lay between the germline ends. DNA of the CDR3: TGCAGCGGGGGCTACAATGAGCAGTTCTTC. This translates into CSGGYNEQFF.

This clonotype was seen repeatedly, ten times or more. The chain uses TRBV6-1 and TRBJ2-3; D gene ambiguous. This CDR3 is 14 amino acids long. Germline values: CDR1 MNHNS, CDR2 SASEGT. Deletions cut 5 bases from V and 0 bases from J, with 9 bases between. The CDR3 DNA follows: TGTGCCAGCAGTAGACGGTCTAGCACAGATACGCAGTATTTT. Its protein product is CASSRRSSTDTQYF.

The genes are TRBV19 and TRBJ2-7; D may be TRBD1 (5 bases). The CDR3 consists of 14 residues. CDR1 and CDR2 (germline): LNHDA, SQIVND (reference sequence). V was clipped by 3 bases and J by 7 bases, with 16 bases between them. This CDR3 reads CASSMGTRAGEQYF. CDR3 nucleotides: TGTGCCAGTAGTATGGGTACCAGGGCCGGGGAGCAGTACTTC.

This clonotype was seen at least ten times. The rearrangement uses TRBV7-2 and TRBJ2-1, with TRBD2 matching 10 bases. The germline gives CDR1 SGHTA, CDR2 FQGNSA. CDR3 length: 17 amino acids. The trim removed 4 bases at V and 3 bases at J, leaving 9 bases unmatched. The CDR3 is CASSYLGRTSGYNEQFF. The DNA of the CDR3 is TGTGCCAGCAGCTATTTGGGCCGGACTAGCGGCTACAATGAGCAGTTCTTC.

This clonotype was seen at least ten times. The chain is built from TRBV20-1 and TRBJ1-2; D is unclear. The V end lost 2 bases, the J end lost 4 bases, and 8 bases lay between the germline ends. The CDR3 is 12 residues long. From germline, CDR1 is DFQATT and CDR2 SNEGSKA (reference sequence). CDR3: CSARSAVYGYTF. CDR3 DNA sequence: TGCAGTGCTAGATCGGCGGTCTATGGCTACACCTTC.

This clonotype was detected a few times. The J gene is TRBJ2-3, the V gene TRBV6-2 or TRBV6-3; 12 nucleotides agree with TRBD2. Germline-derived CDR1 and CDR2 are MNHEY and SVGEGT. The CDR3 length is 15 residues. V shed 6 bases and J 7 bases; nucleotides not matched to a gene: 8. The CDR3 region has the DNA TGTGCCAGCAGCTCTAGCGGGGGGGCCATAAATACGCAGTATTTT. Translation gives CASSSSGGAINTQYF.

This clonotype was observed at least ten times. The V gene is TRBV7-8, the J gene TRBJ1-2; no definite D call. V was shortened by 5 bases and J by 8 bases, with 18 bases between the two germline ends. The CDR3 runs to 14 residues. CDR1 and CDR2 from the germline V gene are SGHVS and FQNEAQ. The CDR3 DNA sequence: TGTGCCAGCAGCAGCCGGGAGGTTTCGAAAGGCTACACCTTC. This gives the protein CASSSREVSKGYTF.

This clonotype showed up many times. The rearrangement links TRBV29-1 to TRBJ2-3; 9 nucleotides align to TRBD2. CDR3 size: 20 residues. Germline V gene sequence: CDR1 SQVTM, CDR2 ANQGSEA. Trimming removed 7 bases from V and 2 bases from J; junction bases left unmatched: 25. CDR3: CSAWAGGREGESGITDTQYF. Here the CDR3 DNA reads TGCAGCGCATGGGCAGGCGGGCGGGAGGGGGAATCGGGCATCACAGATACGCAGTATTTT.

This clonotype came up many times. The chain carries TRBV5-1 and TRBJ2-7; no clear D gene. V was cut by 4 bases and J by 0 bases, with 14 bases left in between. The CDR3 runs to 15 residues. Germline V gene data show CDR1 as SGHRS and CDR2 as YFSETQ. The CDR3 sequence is CASSPSSGHSYEQYF. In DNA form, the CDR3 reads TGCGCCAGCAGCCCATCGTCGGGTCACTCCTACGAGCAGTACTTC. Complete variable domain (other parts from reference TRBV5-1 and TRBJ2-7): KAGVTQTPRYLIKTRGQQVTLSCSPISGHRSVSWYQQTPGQGLQFLFEYFSETQRNKGNFPGRFSGRQFSNSRSEMNVSTLELGDSALYLCASSPSSGHSYEQYFGPGTRLTVT.

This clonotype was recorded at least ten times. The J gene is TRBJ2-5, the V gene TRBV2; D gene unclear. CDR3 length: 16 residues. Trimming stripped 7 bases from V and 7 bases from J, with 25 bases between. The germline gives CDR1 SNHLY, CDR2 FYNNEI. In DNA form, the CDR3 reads TGTGCCAGCACCCCTCCAGGAGTGTCCCTAATTTCGACCCAGTACTTC. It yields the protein CASTPPGVSLISTQYF.

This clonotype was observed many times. The CDR3 bases are TGTGCCACAACTAACAGGGAAGATGAGCAGTTCTTC. It specifies CATTNREDEQFF. The chain uses TRBV10-3 and TRBJ2-1; tentative D call: TRBD1 (6 bases). From germline, CDR1 is ENHRY and CDR2 SYGVKD. This CDR3 has 12 residues. Trimming took 10 bases from V and 8 from J, leaving 15 bases between them.

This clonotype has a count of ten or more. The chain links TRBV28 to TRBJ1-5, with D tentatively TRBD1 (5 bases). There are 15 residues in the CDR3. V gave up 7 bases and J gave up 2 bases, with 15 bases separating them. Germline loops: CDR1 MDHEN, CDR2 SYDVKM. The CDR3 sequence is CASIKYGAGNQPQHF. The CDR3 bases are TGTGCCAGCATAAAGTATGGGGCGGGCAATCAGCCCCAGCATTTT. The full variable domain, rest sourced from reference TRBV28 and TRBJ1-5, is DVKVTQSSRYLVKRTGEKVFLECVQDMDHENMFWYRQDPGLGLRLIYFSYDVKMKEKGDIPEGYSVSREKKERFSLILESASTNQTSMYLCASIKYGAGNQPQHFGDGTRLSIL.

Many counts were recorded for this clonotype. The CDR3 nucleotides read TGTGCCAGCAGCTTAGCCGGGCCAACCTACGAGCAGTACTTC. Protein sequence: CASSLAGPTYEQYF. This chain uses TRBV11-1 with TRBJ2-7; D unclear. The CDR3 is 14 amino acids. Germline assignment: CDR1 SGHAT and CDR2 FQDESV (reference sequence). V gave up 0 bases and J gave up 2 bases, with 8 bases separating them.

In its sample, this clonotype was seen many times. The CDR3 is CSARQGWANTEAFF. CDR3 nucleotide sequence: TGCAGCGCACGACAGGGTTGGGCGAACACTGAAGCTTTCTTT. The chain carries TRBV29-1 and TRBJ1-1; 7 bases fit TRBD1. There are 14 residues in the CDR3. V dropped 7 bases and J dropped 1; count of bases not matched to a gene: 9. Germline CDR1 and CDR2: SQVTM and ANQGSEA.

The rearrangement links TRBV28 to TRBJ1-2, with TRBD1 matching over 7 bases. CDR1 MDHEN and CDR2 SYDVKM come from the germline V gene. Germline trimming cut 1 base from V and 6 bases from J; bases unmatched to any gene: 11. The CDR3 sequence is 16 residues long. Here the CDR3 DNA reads TGTGCCAGCAGTTTATCCGTGACAGGGCCTATTCATGGCTACACCTTC. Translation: CASSLSVTGPIHGYTF.

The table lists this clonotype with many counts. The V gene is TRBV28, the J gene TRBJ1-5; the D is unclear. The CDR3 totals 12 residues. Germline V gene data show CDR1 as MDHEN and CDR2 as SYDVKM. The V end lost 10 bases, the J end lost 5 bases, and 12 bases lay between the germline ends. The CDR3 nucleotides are TGTGCCACTAAGCGGGGAGATCAGCCCCAGCATTTT. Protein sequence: CATKRGDQPQHF.